A single sample is the source of the 25 T cell receptor beta chains below, sequenced in a study of vaccination and CD4 T cells after COVID-19. With the Oncomine TCR Beta short-read assay, DNA from cultured CD4+ T cells was sequenced. MiXCR was run by TCRdb on the PCR reads, yielding one entry per CDR3 protein. The data show approximately 15,000 distinct CDR3 sequences, with 45% to 65% seen just once and 20% held by the top ten. Treatment defined: roughly 10-day PBMC culture with coronavirus spike peptide pools or control peptides (ViraFEST assay). Which antigens these TCRs recognize remains unknown. Sequenced material: CD4+ T cells from blood, cultured in vitro, taken before SARS-CoV-2 vaccination. The receptors come from a human donor who had recovered from COVID-19.

The chain employs TRBV20-1 and TRBJ2-7, with 11 bases fitting TRBD2. The CDR3 spans 15 residues. Unmatched junction bases numbered 8, after V lost 5 bases and J lost 2 bases. Looked up from germline, CDR1 is DFQATT and CDR2 is SNEGSKA (reference sequence). CDR3 sequence (DNA): TGCAGTGCTCCCCTACTAGCGGGAGTCCCCTACGAGCAGTACTTC. Translating it yields CSAPLLAGVPYEQYF.

This clonotype came up a few times. The chain carries TRBV6-5 and TRBJ1-6, with D unresolved. Germline assignment: CDR1 MNHEY and CDR2 SVGAGI. The V and J ends lost 0 bases and 10 bases respectively, with 10 bases between them. This CDR3 is 14 amino acids long. Here the CDR3 DNA reads TGTGCCAGCAGTTACTCCCCCTTCGGCTCACCCCTCCACTTT. Translated: CASSYSPFGSPLHF.

This clonotype was recorded once. V and J are TRBV10-3 and TRBJ1-2, with TRBD1 as a possible D gene (5 bases). V was clipped by 2 bases and J by 2 bases, with 12 bases between them. The CDR3 is 15 amino acids. Germline V gene sequence: CDR1 ENHRY, CDR2 SYGVKD. CDR3 in amino acids: CAISETGRSNYGYTF. In nucleotides, the CDR3 is TGTGCCATCAGTGAGACGGGGCGGTCAAACTATGGCTACACCTTC.

The chain recombines TRBV10-1 with TRBJ2-1, with 10 nucleotides matching TRBD2. Per germline, CDR1 WNHNN and CDR2 SYGVQD (reference sequence). This CDR3 region has 15 residues. V lost 6 bases to trimming and J lost 5 bases; unmatched junction nucleotides: 7. CDR3 region: CASSRTSGENNEQFF. The CDR3 bases are TGCGCCAGCAGCCGTACTAGCGGGGAGAACAATGAGCAGTTCTTC.

This clonotype came up once. V is TRBV6-5 and J is TRBJ2-3; D is perhaps TRBD1 or TRBD2 (5 bases each). V gave up 2 bases and J gave up 2 bases, with 8 bases separating them. The V gene's germline CDR1 is MNHEY and CDR2 SVGAGI. The CDR3 consists of 14 residues. Here the CDR3 DNA reads TGTGCCAGCAGTTACGGGACGTACACAGATACGCAGTATTTT. It is translated as CASSYGTYTDTQYF.

The chain uses TRBV28 and TRBJ1-5; no reliable D call. This CDR3 is 16 amino acids long. Per the germline V gene, CDR1 is MDHEN and CDR2 is SYDVKM. V lost 3 bases, J lost 4 bases, and 16 bases lay in between. The CDR3: CASSFSARMLNQPQHF. The CDR3 DNA reads TGTGCCAGCAGTTTTTCAGCCAGAATGTTGAATCAGCCCCAGCATTTT.

The chain recombines TRBV6-1 with TRBJ2-1; 7 bases fit TRBD2. CDR3 length: 14 amino acids. The J segment lost 4 bases and the V segment lost 6 bases, leaving 6 bases of the junction unmatched. From germline, CDR1 is MNHNS and CDR2 SASEGT. The CDR3 DNA sequence: TGTGCCAGCAGGAGGGCTAGCGGTTACAATGAGCAGTTCTTC. Encoded protein: CASRRASGYNEQFF.

The V gene is TRBV7-9, the J gene TRBJ1-1; D is undetermined. Trimming left V 4 bases short and J 6 bases short, with 18 bases between. This CDR3 region has 15 residues. Per germline, CDR1 SEHNR and CDR2 FQNEAQ (reference sequence). The chain's CDR3 is CASSSYGRGRAEAFF. The CDR3 DNA sequence: TGTGCCAGCAGCTCATATGGGCGGGGTAGAGCTGAAGCTTTCTTT.

The chain couples TRBV20-1 to TRBJ2-4; 9 bases are a match to TRBD1. The J segment lost 3 bases and the V segment lost 7 bases, leaving 10 bases of the junction unmatched. The CDR3 sequence is 15 residues long. CDR1 is DFQATT, CDR2 SNEGSKA, per germline (reference sequence). The CDR3 reads CSGCDRGRIKNIQYF. For the CDR3, the DNA is TGCAGTGGATGTGACAGGGGGAGGATCAAAAACATTCAGTACTTC.

The chain uses TRBV10-3 and TRBJ2-7; TRBD2 aligns across 11 bases. The junction had 5 bases not matched to a gene; V was cut back by 6 bases and J by 4 bases. The CDR3 is 14 amino acids. Per the germline V gene, CDR1 is ENHRY and CDR2 is SYGVKD. The DNA for the CDR3 is TGTGCCATCAGGGCCGGGACTAGCGGATACGAGCAGTACTTC. Translating it yields CAIRAGTSGYEQYF.

The table lists this clonotype with a count of one. J is TRBJ2-1 and V is TRBV9; D gene ambiguous. The CDR3 contains 11 residues. Trimming shortened V by 1 base and J by 8 bases, and 4 bases separated the two germline ends. Germline assignment: CDR1 SGDLS and CDR2 YYNGEE. As DNA, the CDR3 is TGTGCCAGCAGCGTAATGGATGAGCAGTTCTTC. As protein: CASSVMDEQFF.

The table lists this clonotype with a few counts. The chain combines TRBV27 with TRBJ2-6; possible D gene TRBD2, 5 bases. V was clipped by 7 bases and J by 0 bases, with 10 bases between them. The CDR3 consists of 15 residues. Germline V lookup: CDR1 MNHEY, CDR2 SMNVEV (reference sequence). DNA for the CDR3: TGTGCCAGCAAGCGGACCAGCTCTGGGGCCAACGTCCTGACTTTC. This sequence encodes CASKRTSSGANVLTF.

The gene calls are TRBV19 and TRBJ1-5; a possible D gene is TRBD1 (5 bases). Germline V CDR1 and CDR2: LNHDA, SQIVND (reference sequence). The length of the CDR3 is 17 residues. Trimming removed 3 bases from V and 4 bases from J, with 19 bases in between. The CDR3 DNA reads as TGTGCCAGTAGTATCCGGATCTCGGGGGTACAAAATCAGCCCCAGCATTTT. It yields the protein CASSIRISGVQNQPQHF.

This chain links TRBV20-1 with TRBJ2-3; D not certain. The V gene's germline CDR1 is DFQATT and CDR2 SNEGSKA (reference sequence). This CDR3 is built from 14 residues. Trimming took off 0 bases at V and 2 bases at J, with 9 bases between the two ends. The CDR3 bases are TGCAGTGCTAGAGACAGTGAGATCACAGATACGCAGTATTTT. Protein: CSARDSEITDTQYF.

This clonotype was counted a few times. The V gene is TRBV11-2, the J gene TRBJ1-1; D unresolved. The germline gives CDR1 SGHAT, CDR2 FQNNGV. There are 13 residues in the CDR3. Between the trimmed V and J ends, which lost 6 bases and 1 base, there was a span of 9 bases. The CDR3 is CASSLTANTEAFF. Here the CDR3 DNA reads TGTGCCAGCAGTCTAACAGCGAACACTGAAGCTTTCTTT.

V and J are TRBV2 and TRBJ1-2, with no clear D. The CDR3 sequence is 14 residues long. V lost 4 bases, J lost 2 bases, and 11 bases lay in between. Germline CDR1 SNHLY, CDR2 FYNNEI. CDR3 DNA: TGTGCCAGCAGTGGGCCGGAGGGCAACTATGGCTACACCTTC. It codes for CASSGPEGNYGYTF.

This clonotype occurred a few times. This chain connects TRBV7-9 to TRBJ2-1, with 12 bases aligning to TRBD2. CDR1 is SEHNR, CDR2 FQNEAQ, per germline (reference sequence). Unmatched junction bases numbered 6, after V lost 5 bases and J lost 7 bases. The CDR3 is made up of 15 amino acids. The CDR3 spells CASSLLGLAGNEQFF. CDR3 nucleotides: TGTGCCAGCAGCCTGCTCGGACTAGCGGGAAATGAGCAGTTCTTC.

As for this clonotype: A read error may account for a junction end that differs from germline. V is TRBV7-2 and J is TRBJ2-2; TRBD2 agrees at 9 bases. The CDR3 has 19 residues. The germline V gene encodes CDR1 SGHTA and CDR2 FQGNSA. The CDR3 here is CASSLGGTSRQTNTGELFF. Here the CDR3 DNA reads TGTGCCAGCAGCTTAGGGGGGACTAGCAGACAGACGAACACCGGGGAGCTGTTTTTC.

The chain uses TRBV20-1 and TRBJ2-7; D gene uncertain. Trimming left V 3 bases short and J 6 bases short, with 12 bases between. This CDR3 contains 12 residues. The germline V gene encodes CDR1 DFQATT and CDR2 SNEGSKA (reference sequence). This chain's CDR3 is CSASPLVAEQYF. For the CDR3, the DNA is TGCAGTGCTAGTCCGCTAGTAGCCGAGCAGTACTTC.

This chain uses TRBV11-2 with TRBJ2-1, with 9 bases lining up with TRBD2. CDR3 size: 17 residues. Germline CDR1 reads SGHAT; CDR2 reads FQNNGV. The V and J ends lost 2 bases and 5 bases, in that order; junction bases with no gene match: 10. CDR3 residues: CASSLRSSGTHNNEQFF. The CDR3 bases are TGTGCCAGCAGCTTAAGGTCTAGCGGGACCCATAACAATGAGCAGTTCTTC.

In DNA, the CDR3 is TGTGCCAGCAGTGAAAAACAGGGGACTAACGATCCCTACGAGCAGTACTTC. Encoded protein: CASSEKQGTNDPYEQYF. V usage is TRBV28 and J usage is TRBJ2-7; D may match TRBD1 or TRBD2 (7 bases each). The CDR3 spans 17 residues. With 5 bases removed from V and 2 bases from J, the gap between germline ends came to 22 bases. CDR1 MDHEN and CDR2 SYDVKM come from the germline V gene.

The chain combines TRBV5-4 with TRBJ2-6, with 8 bases matching TRBD1. This CDR3 has 18 amino acids. Germline V gives CDR1 SGHNT, CDR2 YYREEE (reference sequence). V dropped 0 bases and J dropped 1; count of bases not matched to a gene: 6. CDR3 sequence reads: CASSLGGQGKSGANVLTF. The CDR3 nucleotides read TGTGCCAGCAGCTTGGGCGGACAGGGCAAATCTGGGGCCAACGTCCTGACTTTC.

This chain joins TRBV18 and TRBJ1-2; D remains ambiguous. Germline lookup yields CDR1 KGHSH and CDR2 LQKENI. The CDR3 contains 14 residues. Trimming cost V 5 bases and J 2 bases, with 12 bases left between them. CDR3 sequence reads: CASSSSGENYGYTF. DNA for the CDR3: TGTGCCAGCTCATCAAGTGGGGAGAACTATGGCTACACCTTC. Supplemented by reference TRBV18 and TRBJ1-2, the full variable domain reads NAGVMQNPRHLVRRRGQEARLRCSPMKGHSHVYWYRQLPEEGLKFMVYLQKENIIDESGMPKERFSAEFPKEGPSILRIQQVVRGDSAAYFCASSSSGENYGYTFGSGTRLTVV.

The chain links TRBV6-2 or TRBV6-3 to TRBJ2-7; 9 nucleotides agree with TRBD1. The junction had 7 bases not matched to a gene; V was cut back by 10 bases and J by 6 bases. The CDR3 extends over 12 amino acids. CDR1 is MNHEY, CDR2 SVGEGT, per germline. As DNA, the CDR3 is TGTGCCACCAGACAGGGGGACATCGAGCAGTACTTC. Translating gives CATRQGDIEQYF.

The chain has TRBV20-1 and TRBJ2-3; a possible D gene is TRBD2 (6 bases). This CDR3 has 16 residues. The V and J ends lost 6 bases and 1 base respectively, with 20 bases between them. Germline CDR1 DFQATT, CDR2 SNEGSKA (reference sequence). For the CDR3, the DNA is TGCAGTGCACCCTTGAGGGAACTAGCTCGCACAGATACGCAGTATTTT. This encodes CSAPLRELARTDTQYF.